This T cell receptor beta chain came from a study of OX40 agonist ivuxolimab in advanced cancers. Study as a whole: Age averaged around 58 years (range roughly 23 to 85), and 80% to 90% were male. Study observations and caveats: CD4+ and CD8+ blood T cells expanded clonally by week 6 at 0.1 to 3.0 mg/kg.

The assay was immunoSEQ multiplex PCR, and TCRdb's table has in-frame clones only and misses some. The data contain about 61,000 clones, 75% to 90% of them singletons. The CDR3 spans 16 residues. Germline CDR1 is MDHEN and CDR2 is SYDVKM. Trimming shortened V by 1 base and J by 6 bases, and 16 bases separated the two germline ends. Points on this clone: The antigen is not known.

Blood sampling was done at baseline, cycle 4 day 1, and cycle 7 day 1. The material sequenced was CD4+ or CD8+ T cells sorted from blood, taken in a trial of the OX40 agonist ivuxolimab. This receptor was obtained from an adult with an advanced solid tumor such as melanoma, head and neck, liver or kidney cancer. The chain employs TRBV28 and TRBJ1-5, with D uncertain. CDR3 loop: CASSLSPRRVAQPQHF. DNA for the CDR3: TGTGCCAGCAGTTTATCGCCCAGGAGGGTTGCTCAGCCCCAGCATTTT.